What follows are 18 T cell receptor beta chains derived from one specimen sequenced in a study of T cells in Graves' hyperthyroidism and ophthalmopathy. Amplified regions were TCR beta CDR3 sequences from RNA transcripts. A set of HTBI primers served as the primers for a first-round RT-PCR of the TCR CDR3. One entry per CDR3 protein, called by TCRdb with MiXCR from the multiplex PCR reads. The repertoire holds some 800,000 distinct CDR3 sequences, with roughly 37% as singletons. The sample taken for sequencing was blood. These receptors were taken from a man aged 18 to 30 with Graves' hyperthyroidism.

The CDR3 reads CASSFHWAARPEAFF. Here the CDR3 DNA reads TGTGCCAGCAGCTTCCACTGGGCGGCAAGGCCTGAAGCTTTCTTT. This chain connects TRBV5-8 to TRBJ1-1; no clear D. From germline, CDR1 is SGHTS and CDR2 YDEGEE. The germline V and J ends were trimmed by 2 bases and 6 bases, with 17 bases remaining between them. This CDR3 region has 15 residues.

This clonotype turned up a few times. The V call is TRBV7-9, the J call TRBJ2-7; 8 bases line up with TRBD1. Trimming at V came to 5 bases and at J to 2 bases, leaving 8 bases not matched to a gene. CDR3 length: 15 residues. CDR1 SEHNR and CDR2 FQNEAQ come from the germline V gene (reference sequence). This CDR3 is CASSGGQAVAYEQYF. The CDR3 DNA sequence: TGTGCCAGCAGCGGGGGACAGGCCGTGGCCTACGAGCAGTACTTC. Variable domain in full (rest from reference TRBV7-9 and TRBJ2-7): DTGVSQNPRHKITKRGQNVTFRCDPISEHNRLYWYRQTLGQGPEFLTYFQNEAQLEKSRLLSDRFSAERPKGSFSTLEIQRTEQGDSAMYLCASSGGQAVAYEQYFGPGTRLTVT.

This chain connects TRBV4-2 to TRBJ2-7; unclear D gene. Germline CDR1 is LGHNA and CDR2 is YNFKEQ. The CDR3 sequence is 14 residues long. V lost 5 bases and J lost 3, with 14 bases in between. CDR3 sequence (DNA): TGTGCCAGCAGCGGCCTCAGGACCGGCTACGAGCAGTACTTC. Its translation is CASSGLRTGYEQYF.

This clonotype was recorded at least ten times. The chain couples TRBV9 to TRBJ1-2, with D hard to call. V was trimmed by 0 bases and J by 8 bases, leaving 17 bases between them. The CDR3 is made up of 15 amino acids. CDR1 SGDLS and CDR2 YYNGEE come from the germline V gene. The CDR3 DNA sequence: TGTGCCAGCAGCGTAGAAGTCCGACCGCCTTGGGGCTACACCTTC. It translates to CASSVEVRPPWGYTF.

The chain has TRBV24-1 and TRBJ2-6, with D perhaps TRBD1 (6 bases). The CDR3 spans 16 residues. The germline V gene encodes CDR1 KGHDR and CDR2 SFDVKD. With 11 bases removed from V and 4 bases from J, the gap between germline ends came to 20 bases. The CDR3 spells CASSRYRDDGANVLTF. The CDR3 coding sequence is TGTGCCAGCTCACGGTACAGGGACGACGGGGCCAACGTCCTGACTTTC.

The V and J genes are TRBV29-1 and TRBJ2-5; D assignment may be TRBD1 or TRBD2 (5 bases each). Between the trimmed V and J ends, which lost 4 bases and 3 bases, there was a span of 18 bases. Germline V lookup: CDR1 SQVTM, CDR2 ANQGSEA. The CDR3 runs to 15 residues. CDR3 coding DNA: TGCAGCGTTGGAGGGTCCCCAGGGACGGAAGAGACCCAGTACTTC. This encodes CSVGGSPGTEETQYF.

The chain couples TRBV29-1 to TRBJ2-3; D remains ambiguous. Germline-derived CDR1 and CDR2 are SQVTM and ANQGSEA. Trimming removed 1 base at V and 4 bases at J, with 6 bases between. The CDR3 length is 12 residues. Written as DNA, the CDR3 is TGCAGCGTTGAAGGGGTTGCAGATACGCAGTATTTT. Translated: CSVEGVADTQYF.

This clonotype was seen ten or more times. The chain recombines TRBV19 with TRBJ1-5, with D tentatively TRBD1 (6 bases). The CDR3 totals 14 residues. Germline CDR1 is LNHDA and CDR2 is SQIVND (reference sequence). The germline V and J ends were trimmed by 9 bases and 0 bases, with 12 bases remaining between them. CDR3 bases: TGTGCCAGCGACCAGGGGCATAGCAATCAGCCCCAGCATTTT. It codes for CASDQGHSNQPQHF.

This sequence joins TRBV20-1 and TRBJ1-4; possible D gene TRBD1, 6 bases. V gave up 1 base and J gave up 8 bases, with 11 bases separating them. This CDR3 spans 13 amino acids. Germline V gene data show CDR1 as DFQATT and CDR2 as SNEGSKA (reference sequence). In DNA, the CDR3 is TGCAGTGCTAGAGTGGGGGGGCGAGAAAAACTGTTTTTT. Its protein is CSARVGGREKLFF.

The J gene is TRBJ2-7, the V gene TRBV20-1, with D uncertain. Germline V gives CDR1 DFQATT, CDR2 SNEGSKA (reference sequence). V was cut by 5 bases and J by 1 base, with 12 bases left in between. The CDR3 length is 13 residues. CDR3 nucleotides: TGCAGTGCTGTAAAGGCACTTTCCTACGAGCAGTACTTC. This codes for CSAVKALSYEQYF.

The table lists this clonotype with a few counts. The chain is built from TRBV9 and TRBJ1-1, with D hard to call. Germline V gives CDR1 SGDLS, CDR2 YYNGEE. The CDR3 covers 14 residues. V was trimmed by 4 bases and J by 4 bases, leaving 14 bases between them. The CDR3 is CASSPGGRVTEAFF. In DNA, the CDR3 is TGTGCCAGCAGCCCAGGCGGCCGGGTCACTGAAGCTTTCTTT.

V is TRBV4-3 and J is TRBJ2-7; weak D call: TRBD1 (6 bases). CDR3 length: 16 residues. Trimming removed 0 bases from V and 3 bases from J, with 15 bases in between. CDR1 is LGHNA and CDR2 is YSLEER in the germline V gene. The CDR3 region has the DNA TGCGCCAGCAGCCAAGATCCGGCAGGGGTCTACTACGAGCAGTACTTC. Its protein is CASSQDPAGVYYEQYF.

This sequence joins TRBV9 and TRBJ2-7, with 8 bases matching TRBD2. The CDR3 length is 15 residues. V gave up 2 bases and J gave up 0 bases; unmatched junction bases: 4. Germline V gene sequence: CDR1 SGDLS, CDR2 YYNGEE. The CDR3 here is CASSVGGGYSYEQYF. The DNA for the CDR3 is TGTGCCAGCAGCGTCGGGGGGGGGTACTCCTACGAGCAGTACTTC.

About this clonotype itself: A read error is likely, as this CDR3 ends without the conserved phenylalanine or tryptophan. The DNA is omitted, as the CDR3 cannot be located on it reliably, and the CDR3 follows TCRdb's listing. The rearrangement links TRBV29-1 to TRBJ1-4; whether TRBD1, the table's D call, matches the DNA was not checked. The CDR3 spans 9 amino acids, including both terminal residues. Germline V gene data show CDR1 as SQVTM and CDR2 as ANQGSEA. Here the CDR3 reads CSVIRGTGY.

This clonotype was observed at least ten times. The J gene is TRBJ2-7, the V gene TRBV20-1; D may be TRBD1 or TRBD2 (6 bases each). Deletions cut 0 bases from V and 7 bases from J, with 13 bases between. From germline, CDR1 is DFQATT and CDR2 SNEGSKA (reference sequence). CDR3 length: 13 residues. The CDR3 spells CSARDWGAWEQYF. CDR3 sequence (DNA): TGCAGTGCTAGAGATTGGGGGGCGTGGGAGCAGTACTTC.

This clonotype occurred many times. V gene TRBV7-9 combines with J gene TRBJ2-7, with D hard to call. Trimming left V 4 bases short and J 3 bases short, with 7 bases between. CDR1 and CDR2 (germline): SEHNR, FQNEAQ (reference sequence). The CDR3 has 12 residues. CDR3 nucleotides: TGTGCCAGCAGCTCGGAAGTCTACGAGCAGTACTTC. Encoded protein: CASSSEVYEQYF.

This clonotype was detected a few times. Just one base apart from a much larger clone, this may be a read error. The chain recombines TRBV10-1 with TRBJ1-6; 8 nucleotides agree with TRBD1. The J segment lost 10 bases and the V segment lost 8 bases, leaving 10 bases of the junction unmatched. The germline V gene encodes CDR1 WNHNN and CDR2 SYGVQD (reference sequence). The CDR3 length is 14 residues. CDR3 region: CASSMDRAGSPLHF. The CDR3 region has the DNA TGCGCCAGCTCTATGGACAGGGCAGGATCACCCCTCCACTTT.

The V and J genes are TRBV7-8 and TRBJ1-4; the match to TRBD1 covers 9 bases. V shed 3 bases and J 10 bases; nucleotides not matched to a gene: 6. The germline V gene encodes CDR1 SGHVS and CDR2 FQNEAQ. This CDR3 is built from 14 residues. CDR3 DNA: TGTGCCAGCAGCTTGGACAGGGGTTTTGGAAAACTGTTTTTT. Translating it yields CASSLDRGFGKLFF.